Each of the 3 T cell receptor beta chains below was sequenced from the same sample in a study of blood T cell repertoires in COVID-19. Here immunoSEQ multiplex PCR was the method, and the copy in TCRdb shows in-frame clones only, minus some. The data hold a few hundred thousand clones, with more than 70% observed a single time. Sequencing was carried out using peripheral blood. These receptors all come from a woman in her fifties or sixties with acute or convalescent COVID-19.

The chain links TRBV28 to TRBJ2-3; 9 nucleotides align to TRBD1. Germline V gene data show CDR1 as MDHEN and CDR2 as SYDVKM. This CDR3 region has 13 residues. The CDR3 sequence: CASRTGGSDTQYF. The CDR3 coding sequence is TGTGCGAGTCGAACAGGGGGCTCAGATACGCAGTATTTT.

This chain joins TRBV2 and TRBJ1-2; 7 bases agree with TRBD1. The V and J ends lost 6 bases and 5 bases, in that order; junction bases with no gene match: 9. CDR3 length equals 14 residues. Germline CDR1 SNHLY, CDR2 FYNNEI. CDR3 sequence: CASSGDRRRYGYTF. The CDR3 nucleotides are TGTGCCAGCAGCGGGGACAGAAGACGATATGGCTACACCTTC.

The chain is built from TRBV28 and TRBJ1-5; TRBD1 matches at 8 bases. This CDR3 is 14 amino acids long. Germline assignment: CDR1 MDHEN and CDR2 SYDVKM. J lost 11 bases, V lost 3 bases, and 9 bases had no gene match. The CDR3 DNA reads TGTGCCAGCAGTTTCTCTCAGGGGGCTGAGGCCCAGCATTTT. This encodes CASSFSQGAEAQHF.